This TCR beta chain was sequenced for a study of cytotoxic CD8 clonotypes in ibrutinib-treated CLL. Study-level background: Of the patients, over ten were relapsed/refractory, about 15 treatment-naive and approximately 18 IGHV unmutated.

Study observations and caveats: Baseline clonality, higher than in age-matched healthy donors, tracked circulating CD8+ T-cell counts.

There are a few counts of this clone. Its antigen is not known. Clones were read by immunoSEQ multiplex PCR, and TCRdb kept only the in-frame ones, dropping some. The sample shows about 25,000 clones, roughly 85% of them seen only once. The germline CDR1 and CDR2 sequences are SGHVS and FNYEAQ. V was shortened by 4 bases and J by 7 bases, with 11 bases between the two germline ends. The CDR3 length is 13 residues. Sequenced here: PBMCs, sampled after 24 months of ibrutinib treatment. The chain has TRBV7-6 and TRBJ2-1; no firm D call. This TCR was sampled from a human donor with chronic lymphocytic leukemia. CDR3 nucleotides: TGTGCCAGCAGCTCTGTATTTGGTAATGAGCAGTTCTTC. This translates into CASSSVFGNEQFF.